The next 26 T cell receptor beta chains were all read from a single sample in a study of OX40 agonist ivuxolimab in advanced cancers. The data were produced by immunoSEQ multiplex PCR, yet TCRdb's version contains in-frame clones alone and is incomplete. Counted here are over 75,000 clones, about 94% occurring once; the ten biggest clones make up roughly 1.1%. This material consisted of CD4+ or CD8+ T cells sorted from blood, taken in a trial of the OX40 agonist ivuxolimab. The receptors shown here come from an adult with an advanced solid tumor such as melanoma, head and neck, liver or kidney cancer.

The rearrangement joins TRBV28 to TRBJ2-5; 8 bases match TRBD2. Looked up from germline, CDR1 is MDHEN and CDR2 is SYDVKM. V was pared by 5 bases and J by 7 bases, with 15 bases of the junction left unmatched. The CDR3 covers 16 residues. DNA of the CDR3: TGTGCCAGCAGTACCCGGGGGGGGGCCCCGGTGGGGACCCAGTACTTC. Protein product: CASSTRGGAPVGTQYF.

The rearrangement uses TRBV5-1 and TRBJ2-6, with 9 bases identical to TRBD1. Germline V gene data show CDR1 as SGHRS and CDR2 as YFSETQ. The CDR3 is 17 residues long. The ends lost 6 bases at V and 0 bases at J; junction bases unmatched: 7. The CDR3 sequence is CASTETGGYSGANVLTF. CDR3 DNA sequence: TGCGCCAGCACCGAGACAGGGGGTTACTCTGGGGCCAACGTCCTGACTTTC.

The rearrangement links TRBV7-8 to TRBJ2-7, with 11 bases that match TRBD2. V gave up 2 bases and J gave up 2 bases; unmatched junction bases: 8. The CDR3 consists of 17 residues. The germline V gene has CDR1 SGHVS and CDR2 FQNEAQ. CDR3 sequence (DNA): TGTGCCAGCAGCTTAAACTCTGAACTAGCGGGAGCCTACGAGCAGTACTTC. It yields the protein CASSLNSELAGAYEQYF.

In DNA, the CDR3 is TGTGCCAGCAGGCGAGGGACTAAAAGCAATGAGCAGTTCTTC. This sequence encodes CASRRGTKSNEQFF. The V call is TRBV28, the J call TRBJ2-1; TRBD2 aligns across 7 bases. The length of the CDR3 is 14 residues. Germline CDR1 reads MDHEN; CDR2 reads SYDVKM. V trimming: 6 bases; J trimming: 6 bases; junction bases outside the gene matches: 8.

This clone occurred once. This chain uses TRBV5-1 with TRBJ2-1, with TRBD1 matching 9 bases. The germline V gene has CDR1 SGHRS and CDR2 YFSETQ. V shed 4 bases and J 5 bases; nucleotides not matched to a gene: 10. This CDR3 comprises 16 residues. CDR3 nucleotide sequence: TGCGCCAGCAGCGATTGGAAAGGGACAGGGAACAATGAGCAGTTCTTC. It codes for CASSDWKGTGNNEQFF.

The chain uses TRBV6-5 and TRBJ1-2, with 7 bases matching TRBD1. V was pared by 6 bases and J by 1 base, with 8 bases of the junction left unmatched. Looked up from germline, CDR1 is MNHEY and CDR2 is SVGAGI. This CDR3 is 15 amino acids long. In DNA form, the CDR3 reads TGTGCCAGCAGGAGTGGACAGGCAGATAACTATGGCTACACCTTC. Translation: CASRSGQADNYGYTF.

The CDR3 region has the DNA TGTGCCAGCACCGGGACCCTCGGGACTGAAGCTTTCTTT. Amino acids: CASTGTLGTEAFF. This sequence joins TRBV28 and TRBJ1-1; D might be TRBD1 (5 bases). Trimming left V 7 bases short and J 5 bases short, with 14 bases between. Germline V lookup: CDR1 MDHEN, CDR2 SYDVKM. The CDR3 runs 13 residues.

The chain employs TRBV2 and TRBJ2-7; D may be TRBD1 (6 bases). Germline V gene sequence: CDR1 SNHLY, CDR2 FYNNEI. The CDR3 runs to 13 residues. Deletions cut 5 bases from V and 3 bases from J, with 11 bases between. For the CDR3, the DNA is TGTGCCAGCAGTTACAGGGTTAACTACGAGCAGTACTTC. This sequence encodes CASSYRVNYEQYF.

The V and J genes are TRBV18 and TRBJ1-6; D ambiguous. Germline assignment: CDR1 KGHSH and CDR2 LQKENI. The CDR3 length is 14 residues. V was cut by 6 bases and J by 10 bases, with 16 bases left in between. The CDR3 protein is CASSPRDGGSPLHF. The CDR3 DNA follows: TGTGCCAGCTCCCCCCGCGACGGAGGGTCACCCCTCCACTTT.

V and J are TRBV30 and TRBJ2-3; D call uncertain. The CDR3 is made up of 15 amino acids. Germline V gene sequence: CDR1 GTSNPN, CDR2 SVGIG (reference sequence). The V end was cut by 2 bases, the J end by 0 bases, with 12 bases between. For the CDR3, the DNA is TGTGCCTGGAGTCAAGGCGGTCCTAGCACAGATACGCAGTATTTT. This gives the protein CAWSQGGPSTDTQYF.

This chain joins TRBV18 and TRBJ2-3, with 13 bases lining up with TRBD2. The germline CDR1 and CDR2 sequences are KGHSH and LQKENI. The CDR3 totals 19 residues. J was trimmed by 1 base and V by 3 bases; bases with no gene match: 10. The CDR3 reads CASSPAGLAGVRGTDTQYF. CDR3 bases: TGTGCCAGCTCACCCGCTGGACTAGCGGGAGTACGAGGCACAGATACGCAGTATTTT.

V is TRBV7-3 and J is TRBJ2-2; perhaps D is TRBD1 or TRBD2 (5 bases each). The length of the CDR3 is 14 residues. The V end lost 8 bases, the J end lost 4 bases, and 14 bases lay between the germline ends. Germline V CDR1 and CDR2: SGHTA, FQGTGA. The CDR3 region is CASRPGPTTGELFF. The CDR3 nucleotides read TGTGCCAGCCGTCCGGGACCCACCACCGGGGAGCTGTTTTTT.

V usage is TRBV9 and J usage is TRBJ2-1, with D possibly being TRBD2 (6 bases). Per the germline V gene, CDR1 is SGDLS and CDR2 is YYNGEE. The CDR3 loop spans 15 amino acids. Trimming stripped 3 bases from V and 4 bases from J, with 14 bases between. The CDR3 DNA follows: TGTGCCAGCAGCGGGGCACTAGCTGGGTACAATGAGCAGTTCTTC. Residues: CASSGALAGYNEQFF.

The chain links TRBV5-8 to TRBJ2-3, with 11 bases lining up with TRBD2. With V trimmed by 1 base and J by 4 bases, 2 bases remained unmatched. The germline CDR1 and CDR2 sequences are SGHTS and YDEGEE. This CDR3 has 15 residues. CDR3: CASSLKGLAADTQYF. Here the CDR3 DNA reads TGTGCCAGCAGCTTGAAGGGACTAGCGGCAGATACGCAGTATTTT.

The V and J genes are TRBV23-1 and TRBJ1-3; D not resolved. TRBV23-1 is labeled an ORF, and its function is uncertain. V was pared by 3 bases and J by 3 bases, with 15 bases between. The CDR3 loop spans 16 amino acids. CDR3 in amino acids: CASSHLTPHDGNTIYF. The CDR3 DNA is TGCGCCAGCAGTCATCTGACGCCGCACGATGGAAACACCATATATTTT.

The genes are TRBV6-5 and TRBJ1-1; D perhaps matches TRBD1 (6 bases). CDR3 size: 15 residues. Trimming cost V 5 bases and J 3 bases, with 16 bases left between them. Per germline, CDR1 MNHEY and CDR2 SVGAGI. This CDR3 reads CASSRNFRGDTEAFF. In DNA, the CDR3 is TGTGCCAGCAGTCGCAATTTCAGGGGAGACACTGAAGCTTTCTTT.

This clone showed up just once. V and J are TRBV29-1 and TRBJ2-3; D not certain. Per the germline V gene, CDR1 is SQVTM and CDR2 is ANQGSEA. V gave up 6 bases and J gave up 3 bases, with 13 bases separating them. This CDR3 is built from 13 residues. Written as DNA, the CDR3 is TGCAGCGTCCCGTTGAACCCAACAGATACGCAGTATTTT. The encoded protein is CSVPLNPTDTQYF.

The rearrangement links TRBV27 to TRBJ1-1; D unclear. The V and J ends lost 3 bases and 0 bases respectively, with 14 bases between them. There are 16 residues in the CDR3. Germline CDR1 is MNHEY and CDR2 is SMNVEV (reference sequence). CDR3: CASSLRKGVMNTEAFF. Here the CDR3 DNA reads TGTGCCAGCAGTTTGAGGAAGGGTGTTATGAACACTGAAGCTTTCTTT.

The genes are TRBV30 and TRBJ2-1; 9 nucleotides match TRBD2. Germline CDR1 is GTSNPN and CDR2 is SVGIG (reference sequence). The CDR3 runs 15 residues. V trimming: 0 bases; J trimming: 3 bases; junction bases outside the gene matches: 3. CDR3 in DNA: TGTGCCTGGAGTGTGGGTAGCGGGAGCTACAATGAGCAGTTCTTC. Translating gives CAWSVGSGSYNEQFF.

The V call is TRBV19, the J call TRBJ1-2; D unresolved. The CDR3 has 14 residues. Trimming removed 2 bases at V and 2 bases at J, with 9 bases between. CDR1 is LNHDA and CDR2 is SQIVND in the germline V gene (reference sequence). In nucleotides, the CDR3 is TGTGCCAGTAGTATACTGGACGTAAACTATGGCTACACCTTC. This codes for CASSILDVNYGYTF.

This CDR3 is CASRTGGAVGYTF. In DNA, the CDR3 is TGTGCCAGCAGAACAGGGGGCGCAGTTGGCTACACCTTC. The chain links TRBV28 to TRBJ1-2; 9 nucleotides line up with TRBD1. CDR1 and CDR2 from the germline V gene are MDHEN and SYDVKM. J lost 7 bases, V lost 6 bases, and 6 bases had no gene match. The CDR3 is made up of 13 amino acids.

The chain uses TRBV7-9 and TRBJ1-5, with D unclear. With 5 bases removed from V and 6 bases from J, the gap between germline ends came to 11 bases. This CDR3 is built from 13 residues. Germline V gives CDR1 SEHNR, CDR2 FQNEAQ (reference sequence). CDR3 sequence: CASSEDGRQPQHF. DNA for the CDR3: TGTGCCAGCAGCGAAGATGGGCGTCAGCCCCAGCATTTT. Filled out from reference TRBV7-9 and TRBJ1-5, the complete variable domain reads DTGVSQNPRHKITKRGQNVTFRCDPISEHNRLYWYRQTLGQGPEFLTYFQNEAQLEKSRLLSDRFSAERPKGSFSTLEIQRTEQGDSAMYLCASSEDGRQPQHFGDGTRLSIL.

V gene TRBV5-1 combines with J gene TRBJ2-3, with D perhaps matching TRBD1 (5 bases). Germline V gene data show CDR1 as SGHRS and CDR2 as YFSETQ. Trimming cost V 0 bases and J 0 bases, with 8 bases left between them. The CDR3 contains 15 residues. The CDR3 reads CASSLADTSTDTQYF. In nucleotides, the CDR3 is TGCGCCAGCAGCTTGGCGGACACCAGCACAGATACGCAGTATTTT.

The J gene is TRBJ2-2, the V gene TRBV29-1; D not certain. V lost 6 bases and J lost 8, with 16 bases in between. This CDR3 is 13 amino acids long. The V gene's germline CDR1 is SQVTM and CDR2 ANQGSEA. CDR3 DNA sequence: TGCAGCGTCCCCGACGGACCCGGAGGGGAGCTGTTTTTT. Its translation: CSVPDGPGGELFF.

In its sample, this clone was seen a few times. The CDR3 protein is CASTGGNTIYF. In nucleotides, the CDR3 is TGTGCCAGCACAGGAGGAAACACCATATATTTT. The rearrangement uses TRBV28 and TRBJ1-3; no firm D call. Germline CDR1 is MDHEN and CDR2 is SYDVKM. The CDR3 covers 11 residues. The germline V and J ends were trimmed by 7 bases and 4 bases, with 5 bases remaining between them.

This clone was observed a single time. The chain links TRBV2 to TRBJ2-3, with 10 bases fitting TRBD2. CDR1 is SNHLY, CDR2 FYNNEI, per germline. The V gene end was trimmed by 7 bases and the J gene end by 3 bases; junction bases not matched to a gene: 10. The CDR3 runs to 16 residues. The CDR3, as DNA: TGTGCCAGCAATCCTCGGACTAGCGGAATAACAGATACGCAGTATTTT. Protein: CASNPRTSGITDTQYF.